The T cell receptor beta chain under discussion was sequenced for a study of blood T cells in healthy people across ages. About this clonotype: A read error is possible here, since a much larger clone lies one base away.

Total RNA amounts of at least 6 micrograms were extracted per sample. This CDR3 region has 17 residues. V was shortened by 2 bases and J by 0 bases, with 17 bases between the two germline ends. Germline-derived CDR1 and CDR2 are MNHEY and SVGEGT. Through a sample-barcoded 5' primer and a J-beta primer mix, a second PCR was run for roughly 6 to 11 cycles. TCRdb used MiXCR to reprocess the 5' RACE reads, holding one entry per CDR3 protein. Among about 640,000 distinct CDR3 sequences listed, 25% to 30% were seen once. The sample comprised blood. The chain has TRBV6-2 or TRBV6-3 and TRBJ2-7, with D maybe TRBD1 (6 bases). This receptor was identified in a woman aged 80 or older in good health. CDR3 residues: CASSYPSGGGTSYEQYF. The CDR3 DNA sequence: TGTGCCAGCAGTTACCCTTCTGGGGGCGGAACCTCCTACGAGCAGTACTTC.